Listed here are 29 T cell receptor gamma chains from one sample, sequenced in a study of Vδ1+ human thymocytes. Study outcomes and limitations: Thymic TRG and TRD repertoires appeared highly polyclonal, with Gaussian CDR3 length distributions.

The antigens for these receptors are not known. RNA was extracted from the cells and then reverse transcribed. Multiplex PCR used pooled V-gene forward primers and a constant-region reverse primer to amplify CDR3s. TCRdb re-called the multiplex PCR reads via CATT. The sample lists about 27,000 gamma-chain clones, around 20% occurring once. The sequenced sample was Vdelta1+ gamma-delta thymocytes from the thymus. The subset: FACS-sorted CD3+ TCRalphabeta- TCRVdelta1+ TCRVdelta2- thymocytes. These receptors originate from a boy less than two years old who had congenital heart surgery.

This clone was detected only a few times. Additional DNA sequences in this sample encode the identical CDR3. The rearrangement joins TRGV2 to TRGJ1 or TRGJ2. The V and J ends lost 1 base and 6 bases, in that order; junction bases with no gene match: 6. Germline CDR1 EGSNGY, CDR2 YDSYNSKV. This CDR3 is 13 amino acids long. The CDR3 DNA sequence: TGTGCCACCTGGGACGGACTTTGTTATAAGAAACTCTTT. Protein sequence: CATWDGLCYKKLF.

This clone was counted a few times. The chain uses TRGV3 and TRGJP2. V was pared by 5 bases and J by 1 base, with 7 bases of the junction left unmatched. The CDR3 is 15 amino acids. Germline V gene sequence: CDR1 VTNTFY, CDR2 YDVSTARD (reference sequence). The CDR3: CATWGGFSSDWIKTF. CDR3 in DNA: TGTGCCACCTGGGGGGGTTTTAGTAGTGATTGGATCAAGACGTTT.

Note on this clone: The identical CDR3 is also encoded by other nucleotide sequences in the sample. This sequence joins TRGV9 and TRGJ1 or TRGJ2. The germline gives CDR1 GITISATS, CDR2 ISYDGTV (reference sequence). This CDR3 has 10 residues. J lost 16 bases, V lost 0 bases, and 6 bases had no gene match. The DNA of the CDR3 is TGTGCCTTGTGGGAGGTGCGGCGGCTCTTT. Translation gives CALWEVRRLF.

This clone turned up a few times. The chain carries TRGV9 and TRGJ1 or TRGJ2. The CDR3 is 11 amino acids. Germline CDR1 GITISATS, CDR2 ISYDGTV (reference sequence). J gave up 12 bases and V 5 bases, and 10 bases lay outside the gene matches. In nucleotides, the CDR3 is TGTGCCTTGTGGGTGACGATGGCGAAACTCTTT. It codes for CALWVTMAKLF.

This clone was found a few times. Other DNA sequences from this sample encode an identical CDR3 as well. The gene calls are TRGV4 and TRGJ1 or TRGJ2. CDR3 length equals 14 residues. V trimming: 0 bases; J trimming: 3 bases; junction bases outside the gene matches: 5. Looked up from germline, CDR1 is EGSTGY and CDR2 is YDSYTSSV. The CDR3 region is CATWDGPSYYKKLF. The CDR3 DNA sequence: TGTGCCACCTGGGATGGGCCCTCTTATTATAAGAAACTCTTT.

With regard to this clone: One junction end does not reproduce the germline sequence, and a read error may be involved. The rearrangement uses TRGV9 and TRGJ1 or TRGJ2. The CDR3 contains 15 residues. Germline assignment: CDR1 GITISATS and CDR2 ISYDGTV (reference sequence). The chain's CDR3 is CALCEVPQNYYKKLF. In DNA, the CDR3 is TGTGCCTTGTGCGAGGTGCCGCAAAATTATTATAAGAAACTCTTT.

V and J are TRGV9 and TRGJ1 or TRGJ2. Germline CDR1 reads GITISATS; CDR2 reads ISYDGTV (reference sequence). Trimming cost V 4 bases and J 2 bases; bases outside gene matches: 5. This CDR3 contains 13 residues. CDR3 sequence reads: CALWDEDYYKKLF. The CDR3 DNA is TGTGCCTTGTGGGATGAAGATTATTATAAGAAACTCTTT.

The sample holds a few counts of this clone. The chain employs TRGV5 and TRGJ1 or TRGJ2. The V segment lost 0 bases and the J segment 8 bases; nucleotides outside the gene matches: 13. CDR3 length: 15 amino acids. Germline V gene data show CDR1 as VINAFY and CDR2 as YDVSNSKD. This chain's CDR3 is CATWDRQGSINKKLF. For the CDR3, the DNA is TGTGCCACCTGGGACAGGCAAGGGAGCATTAATAAGAAACTCTTT.

J is TRGJ1 or TRGJ2 and V is TRGV4. The CDR3 is 12 amino acids. The V segment lost 3 bases and the J segment 12 bases; nucleotides outside the gene matches: 11. The germline CDR1 and CDR2 sequences are EGSTGY and YDSYTSSV. Here the CDR3 DNA reads TGTGCCACCTGGGATTTTCATTGGACGAAACTCTTT. Protein product: CATWDFHWTKLF.

This chain links TRGV5 with TRGJ1 or TRGJ2. The CDR3 sequence is 14 residues long. Germline CDR1 and CDR2: VINAFY and YDVSNSKD. The trim removed 5 bases at V and 3 bases at J, leaving 10 bases unmatched. The CDR3 region is CATWGRNFYYKKLF. The CDR3 nucleotides are TGTGCCACCTGGGGTCGGAATTTTTATTATAAGAAACTCTTT.

The V and J genes are TRGV8 and TRGJ1 or TRGJ2. V lost 1 base and J lost 8; bases outside the gene matches: 11. Germline CDR1 and CDR2: VENAVY and YDSYNSRV. The CDR3 has 14 amino acids. In DNA, the CDR3 is TGTGCCACCTGGGATAGAAAGCAATCGGATAAGAAACTCTTT. As protein: CATWDRKQSDKKLF.

The sample holds a few counts of this clone. Additional DNA sequences in this sample encode the identical CDR3. The chain recombines TRGV2 with TRGJ1 or TRGJ2. The germline V gene encodes CDR1 EGSNGY and CDR2 YDSYNSKV. V shed 0 bases and J 10 bases; nucleotides not matched to a gene: 6. This CDR3 contains 12 residues. CDR3 region: CATWDGRDKKLF. In DNA, the CDR3 is TGTGCCACCTGGGACGGGCGTGACAAGAAACTCTTT.

The rearrangement links TRGV5 to TRGJ1 or TRGJ2. The germline V gene encodes CDR1 VINAFY and CDR2 YDVSNSKD. V lost 5 bases, J lost 7 bases, and 23 bases stayed unmatched. This CDR3 spans 17 amino acids. CDR3 residues: CATWAPTGGPVYYKKLF. DNA of the CDR3: TGTGCCACCTGGGCCCCCACAGGAGGACCGGTTTACTATAAGAAACTCTTT.

V is TRGV9 and J is TRGJ1 or TRGJ2. There are 14 residues in the CDR3. Germline CDR1 and CDR2: GITISATS and ISYDGTV (reference sequence). J gave up 3 bases and V 2 bases, and 7 bases lay outside the gene matches. The CDR3 region is CALWEGVPYYKKLF. The CDR3 DNA reads as TGTGCCTTGTGGGAGGGGGTCCCTTATTATAAGAAACTCTTT.

The chain joins TRGV4 to TRGJ1 or TRGJ2. Trimming cost V 6 bases and J 12 bases; bases outside gene matches: 11. The CDR3 is 11 amino acids. The germline V gene has CDR1 EGSTGY and CDR2 YDSYTSSV. The CDR3 here is CATWTPVGKLF. The DNA of the CDR3 is TGTGCCACCTGGACACCTGTAGGGAAACTCTTT.

By share, this clone ranks as medium-sized. The chain has TRGV5 and TRGJ1 or TRGJ2. Germline V gene data show CDR1 as VINAFY and CDR2 as YDVSNSKD. The CDR3 runs 9 residues. The J segment lost 13 bases and the V segment lost 2 bases, leaving 2 bases of the junction unmatched. DNA for the CDR3: TGTGCCACCTGGGACAACAAACTCTTT. It yields the protein CATWDNKLF.

As to this clone: Other nucleotide sequences in the sample specify the same CDR3. The V call is TRGV9, the J call TRGJ1 or TRGJ2. This CDR3 region has 13 residues. The V gene end was trimmed by 0 bases and the J gene end by 7 bases; junction bases not matched to a gene: 6. CDR1 and CDR2 from the germline V gene are GITISATS and ISYDGTV (reference sequence). CDR3 DNA sequence: TGTGCCTTGTGGGAGGTGCGCAGGTATAAGAAACTCTTT. This codes for CALWEVRRYKKLF.

This clone was picked up a small number of times. The chain combines TRGV9 with TRGJ1 or TRGJ2. V dropped 0 bases and J dropped 10; count of bases not matched to a gene: 9. Germline lookup yields CDR1 GITISATS and CDR2 ISYDGTV (reference sequence). The CDR3 extends over 13 amino acids. The CDR3 loop is CALWEVPGVKKLF. The CDR3 region has the DNA TGTGCCTTGTGGGAGGTGCCGGGGGTCAAGAAACTCTTT.

As for this clone: The sample carries other DNA sequences with the same CDR3. The chain joins TRGV2 to TRGJ1 or TRGJ2. With V trimmed by 0 bases and J by 12 bases, 8 bases remained unmatched. Germline CDR1 reads EGSNGY; CDR2 reads YDSYNSKV. The CDR3 runs to 12 residues. This CDR3 is CATWDGRRGKLF. The CDR3 region has the DNA TGTGCCACCTGGGACGGGCGCCGCGGGAAACTCTTT.

This clone has only a few counts. Additional DNA sequences in this sample encode the identical CDR3. The J gene is TRGJ1 or TRGJ2, the V gene TRGV9. From germline, CDR1 is GITISATS and CDR2 ISYDGTV (reference sequence). V dropped 1 base and J dropped 5; count of bases not matched to a gene: 5. The CDR3 runs to 13 residues. This CDR3 reads CALWEVPNYKKLF. The CDR3 nucleotides read TGTGCCTTGTGGGAGGTTCCAAATTATAAGAAACTCTTT.

In this sample, this clone turned up a few times. The V and J genes are TRGV2 and TRGJP2. Trimming removed 0 bases from V and 9 bases from J; junction bases left unmatched: 1. The germline CDR1 and CDR2 sequences are EGSNGY and YDSYNSKV. CDR3 length equals 12 residues. CDR3 loop: CATWDGYWIKTF. The CDR3 DNA reads as TGTGCCACCTGGGACGGGTATTGGATCAAGACGTTT.

The V call is TRGV8, the J call TRGJ1 or TRGJ2. V was clipped by 3 bases and J by 12 bases; unmatched bases: 8. The CDR3 extends over 11 amino acids. Looked up from germline, CDR1 is VENAVY and CDR2 is YDSYNSRV. CDR3 nucleotides: TGTGCCACCTGGGATGTGGTTAGGAAACTCTTT. Translated: CATWDVVRKLF.

This clone has more than one count but fewer than ten. The chain employs TRGV5 and TRGJ1 or TRGJ2. V shed 2 bases and J 7 bases; nucleotides not matched to a gene: 8. The germline V gene has CDR1 VINAFY and CDR2 YDVSNSKD. This CDR3 is 13 amino acids long. Written as DNA, the CDR3 is TGTGCCACCTGGGACATTGAGTTCTATAAGAAACTCTTT. Protein: CATWDIEFYKKLF.

V usage is TRGV4 and J usage is TRGJP1. V lost 5 bases to trimming and J lost 1 base; unmatched junction nucleotides: 4. The germline CDR1 and CDR2 sequences are EGSTGY and YDSYTSSV. This CDR3 contains 14 residues. CDR3 protein: CATWVPTTGWFKIF. CDR3 sequence (DNA): TGTGCCACCTGGGTCCCTACCACTGGTTGGTTCAAGATATTT.

The chain links TRGV9 to TRGJP2. The CDR3 covers 13 residues. Trimming took 0 bases from V and 8 from J; bases not matched to a gene: 3. Germline loops: CDR1 GITISATS, CDR2 ISYDGTV (reference sequence). CDR3 nucleotides: TGTGCCTTGTGGGAGGTGTGGGATTGGATCAAGACGTTT. Protein sequence: CALWEVWDWIKTF.

This chain connects TRGV9 to TRGJP. Germline lookup yields CDR1 GITISATS and CDR2 ISYDGTV (reference sequence). This CDR3 is built from 16 residues. Losses at the gene ends were 2 bases for V and 7 bases for J; bases not matched to a gene: 5. CDR3 amino acids: CALWEELELGKKIKVF. As DNA, the CDR3 is TGTGCCTTGTGGGAGGAACTTGAGTTGGGCAAAAAAATCAAGGTATTT.

Details on this clone: The same CDR3 can be traced to other DNA sequences in this sample. The rearrangement links TRGV3 to TRGJ1 or TRGJ2. V dropped 1 base and J dropped 1; count of bases not matched to a gene: 4. This CDR3 is built from 14 residues. Germline V lookup: CDR1 VTNTFY, CDR2 YDVSTARD (reference sequence). Here the CDR3 DNA reads TGTGCCACCTGGGACAGCCTTAATTATTATAAGAAACTCTTT. Protein: CATWDSLNYYKKLF.

A single count supports this clone. The rearrangement joins TRGV4 to TRGJ1 or TRGJ2. The CDR3 sequence is 10 residues long. Germline CDR1 EGSTGY, CDR2 YDSYTSSV. The trim removed 3 bases at V and 10 bases at J, leaving 3 bases unmatched. CDR3 protein: CATWDLKKLF. DNA for the CDR3: TGTGCCACCTGGGATCTGAAGAAACTCTTT.

A note on this clone: One end of the junction fails to match germline, which may point to a read error. This specimen includes other DNA sequences encoding the same CDR3. The rearrangement joins TRGV9 to TRGJ1 or TRGJ2. The CDR3 totals 13 residues. Looked up from germline, CDR1 is GITISATS and CDR2 is ISYDGTV (reference sequence). CDR3 sequence (DNA): TGTGCCTTGTGGGAGGCTAATTATTATAAGAAGCTCTTT. Its translation is CALWEANYYKKLF.